What follows is one T cell receptor (beta chain) and its context. The target antigen is unknown. This entry is derived from a study of cytomegalovirus exposure and HLA in healthy donors. Broader study findings: Using the classifier, cytomegalovirus status was reportedly diagnosed with high specificity and sensitivity.

The study drew the donors from its approximately 110-subject validation cohort, separate from the roughly 700-subject first cohort. This CDR3 contains 14 residues. The germline gives CDR1 SNHLY, CDR2 FYNNEI. With 9 bases removed from V and 4 bases from J, the gap between germline ends came to 17 bases. TCRdb's table, derived via immunoSEQ multiplex PCR, lists solely in-frame clones and lacks some. This sample has approximately 210,000 clones; 88% occur once, and the top ten carry 2.9%. The sample consisted of PBMCs. The genes are TRBV2 and TRBJ2-3; D is unresolved. This sequence was found in a woman younger than 30 in good health and CMV-seronegative. The CDR3 DNA reads TGTGCCAGTCACTATTCGGAAGTCGCAGATACGCAGTATTTT. Translated: CASHYSEVADTQYF.